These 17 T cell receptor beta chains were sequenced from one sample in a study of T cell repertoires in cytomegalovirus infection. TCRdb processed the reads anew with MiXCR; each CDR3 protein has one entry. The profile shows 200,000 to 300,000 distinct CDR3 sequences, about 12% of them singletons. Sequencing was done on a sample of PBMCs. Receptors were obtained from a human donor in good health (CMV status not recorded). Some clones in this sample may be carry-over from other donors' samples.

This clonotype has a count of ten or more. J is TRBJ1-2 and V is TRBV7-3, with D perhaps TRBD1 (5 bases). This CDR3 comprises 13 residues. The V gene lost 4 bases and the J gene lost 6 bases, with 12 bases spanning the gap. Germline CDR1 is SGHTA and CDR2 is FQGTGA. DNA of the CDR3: TGTGCCAGCAGCTATGGGGGATTTGATGGCTACACCTTC. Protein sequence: CASSYGGFDGYTF.

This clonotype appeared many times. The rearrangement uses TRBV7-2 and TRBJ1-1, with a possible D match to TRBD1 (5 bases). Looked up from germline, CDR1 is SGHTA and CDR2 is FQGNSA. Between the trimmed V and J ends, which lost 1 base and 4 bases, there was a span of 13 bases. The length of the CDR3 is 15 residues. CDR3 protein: CASSLGVQGGTEAFF. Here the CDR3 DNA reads TGTGCCAGCAGCTTAGGAGTGCAGGGAGGCACTGAAGCTTTCTTT. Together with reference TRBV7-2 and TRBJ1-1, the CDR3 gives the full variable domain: GAGVSQSPSNKVTEKGKDVELRCDPISGHTALYWYRQSLGQGLEFLIYFQGNSAPDKSGLPSDRFSAERTGGSVSTLTIQRTQQEDSAVYLCASSLGVQGGTEAFFGQGTRLTVV.

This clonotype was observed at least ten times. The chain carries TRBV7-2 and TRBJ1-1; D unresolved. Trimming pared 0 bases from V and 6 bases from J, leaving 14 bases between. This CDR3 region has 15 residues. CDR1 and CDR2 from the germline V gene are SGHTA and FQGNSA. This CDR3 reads CASSLARVSGSEAFF. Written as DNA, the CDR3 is TGTGCCAGCAGCTTAGCGAGGGTCTCGGGTTCTGAAGCTTTCTTT. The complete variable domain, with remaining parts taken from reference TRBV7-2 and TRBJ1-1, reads GAGVSQSPSNKVTEKGKDVELRCDPISGHTALYWYRQSLGQGLEFLIYFQGNSAPDKSGLPSDRFSAERTGGSVSTLTIQRTQQEDSAVYLCASSLARVSGSEAFFGQGTRLTVV.

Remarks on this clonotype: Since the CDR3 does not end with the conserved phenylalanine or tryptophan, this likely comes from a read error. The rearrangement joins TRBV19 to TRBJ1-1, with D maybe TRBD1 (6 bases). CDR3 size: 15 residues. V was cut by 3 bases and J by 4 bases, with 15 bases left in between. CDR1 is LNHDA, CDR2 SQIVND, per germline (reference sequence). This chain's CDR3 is CASSIESGASTEAFC. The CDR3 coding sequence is TGTGCCAGTAGTATTGAGTCGGGGGCAAGCACTGAAGCTTTCTGT.

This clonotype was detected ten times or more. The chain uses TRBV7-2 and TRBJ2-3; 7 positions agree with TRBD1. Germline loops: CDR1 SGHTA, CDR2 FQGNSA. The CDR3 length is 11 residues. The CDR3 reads CGTGFTDTQYF. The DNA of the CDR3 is TGTGGGACAGGTTTCACAGATACGCAGTATTTT.

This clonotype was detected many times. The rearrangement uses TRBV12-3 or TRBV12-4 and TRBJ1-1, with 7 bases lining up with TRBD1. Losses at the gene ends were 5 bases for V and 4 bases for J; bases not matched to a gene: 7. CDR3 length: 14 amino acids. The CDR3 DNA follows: TGTGCCAGCAGTCCCACAGGGGAGGGCACTGAAGCTTTCTTT. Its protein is CASSPTGEGTEAFF.

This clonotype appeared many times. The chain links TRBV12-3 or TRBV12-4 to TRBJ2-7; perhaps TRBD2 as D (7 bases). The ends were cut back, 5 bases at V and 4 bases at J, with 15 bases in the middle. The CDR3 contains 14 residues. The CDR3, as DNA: TGTGCCAGCAGTGACCGGGGGGCAGCGTACGAGCAGTACTTC. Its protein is CASSDRGAAYEQYF.

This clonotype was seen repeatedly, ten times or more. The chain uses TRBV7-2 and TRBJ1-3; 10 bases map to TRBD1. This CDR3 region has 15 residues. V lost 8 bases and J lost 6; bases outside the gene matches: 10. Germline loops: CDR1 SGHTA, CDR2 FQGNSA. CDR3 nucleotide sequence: TGTGCCAGCTGCGTGGGACAGGGGAACGAAAACACCATATATTTT. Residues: CASCVGQGNENTIYF. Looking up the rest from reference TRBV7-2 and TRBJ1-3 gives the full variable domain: GAGVSQSPSNKVTEKGKDVELRCDPISGHTALYWYRQSLGQGLEFLIYFQGNSAPDKSGLPSDRFSAERTGGSVSTLTIQRTQQEDSAVYLCASCVGQGNENTIYFGEGSWLTVV.

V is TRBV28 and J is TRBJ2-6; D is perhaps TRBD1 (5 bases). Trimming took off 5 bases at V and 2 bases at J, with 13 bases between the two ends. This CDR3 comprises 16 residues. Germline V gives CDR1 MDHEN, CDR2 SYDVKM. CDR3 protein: CASSPIMTAGANVLTF. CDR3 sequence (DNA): TGTGCCAGCAGTCCCATCATGACAGCTGGGGCCAACGTCCTGACTTTC.

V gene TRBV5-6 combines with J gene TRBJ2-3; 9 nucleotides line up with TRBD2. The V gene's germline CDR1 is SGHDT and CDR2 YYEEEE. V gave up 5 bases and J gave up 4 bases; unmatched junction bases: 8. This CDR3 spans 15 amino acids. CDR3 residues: CASRDLAGVADTQYF. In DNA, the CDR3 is TGTGCCAGCAGGGACTTAGCGGGAGTGGCAGATACGCAGTATTTT.

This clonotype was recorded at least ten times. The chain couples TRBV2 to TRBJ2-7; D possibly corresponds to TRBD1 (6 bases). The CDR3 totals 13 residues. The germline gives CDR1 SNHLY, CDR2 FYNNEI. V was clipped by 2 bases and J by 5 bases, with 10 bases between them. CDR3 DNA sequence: TGTGCCAGCAGTGAACAGGGGCCCAACGAGCAGTACTTC. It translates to CASSEQGPNEQYF. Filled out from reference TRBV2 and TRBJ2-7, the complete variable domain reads EPEVTQTPSHQVTQMGQEVILRCVPISNHLYFYWYRQILGQKVEFLVSFYNNEISEKSEIFDDQFSVERPDGSNFTLKIRSTKLEDSAMYFCASSEQGPNEQYFGPGTRLTVT.

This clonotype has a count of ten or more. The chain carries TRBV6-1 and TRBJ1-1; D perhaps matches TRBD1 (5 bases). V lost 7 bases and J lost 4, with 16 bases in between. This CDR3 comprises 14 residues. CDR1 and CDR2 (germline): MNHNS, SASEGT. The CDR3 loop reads CASKQGSQSTEAFF. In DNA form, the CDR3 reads TGTGCCAGCAAGCAGGGTTCGCAGAGCACTGAAGCTTTCTTT.

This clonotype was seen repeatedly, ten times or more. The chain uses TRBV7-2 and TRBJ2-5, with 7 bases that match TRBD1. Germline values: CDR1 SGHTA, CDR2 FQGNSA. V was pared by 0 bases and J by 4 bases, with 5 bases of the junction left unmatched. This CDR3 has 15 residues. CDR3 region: CASSLASTGRETQYF. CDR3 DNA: TGTGCCAGCAGCTTAGCGTCGACAGGGAGAGAGACCCAGTACTTC.

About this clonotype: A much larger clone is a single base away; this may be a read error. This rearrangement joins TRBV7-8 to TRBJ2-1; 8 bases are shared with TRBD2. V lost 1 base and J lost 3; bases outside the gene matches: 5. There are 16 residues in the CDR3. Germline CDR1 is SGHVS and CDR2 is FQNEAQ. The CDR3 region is CASSLEVTSDYNEQFF. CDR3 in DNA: TGTGCCAGCAGCTTAGAAGTGACTAGCGACTACAATGAGCAGTTCTTC.

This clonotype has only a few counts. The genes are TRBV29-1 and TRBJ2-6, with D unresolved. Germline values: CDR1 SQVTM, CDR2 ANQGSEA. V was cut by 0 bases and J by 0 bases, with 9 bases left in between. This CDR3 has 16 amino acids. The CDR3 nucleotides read TGCAGCGTTGAAGATCTTGGGCTCTCTGGGGCCAACGTCCTGACTTTC. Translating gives CSVEDLGLSGANVLTF. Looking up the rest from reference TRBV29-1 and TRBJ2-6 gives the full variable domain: SAVISQKPSRDICQRGTSLTIQCQVDSQVTMMFWYRQQPGQSLTLIATANQGSEATYESGFVIDKFPISRPNLTFSTLTVSNMSPEDSSIYLCSVEDLGLSGANVLTFGAGSRLTVL.

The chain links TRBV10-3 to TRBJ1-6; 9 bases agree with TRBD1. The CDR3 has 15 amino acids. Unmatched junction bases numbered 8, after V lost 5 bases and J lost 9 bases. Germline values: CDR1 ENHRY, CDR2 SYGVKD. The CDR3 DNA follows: TGTGCCATCAGTACTCGGACAGGGGATACTTCACCCCTCCACTTT. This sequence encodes CAISTRTGDTSPLHF.

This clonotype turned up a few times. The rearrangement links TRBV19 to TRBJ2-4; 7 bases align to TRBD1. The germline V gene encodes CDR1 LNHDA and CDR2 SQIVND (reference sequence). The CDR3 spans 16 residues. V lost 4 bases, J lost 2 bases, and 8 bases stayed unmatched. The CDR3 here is CASSTRDRETKNIQYF. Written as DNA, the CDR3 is TGTGCCAGTAGTACCCGCGACAGGGAGACCAAAAACATTCAGTACTTC.